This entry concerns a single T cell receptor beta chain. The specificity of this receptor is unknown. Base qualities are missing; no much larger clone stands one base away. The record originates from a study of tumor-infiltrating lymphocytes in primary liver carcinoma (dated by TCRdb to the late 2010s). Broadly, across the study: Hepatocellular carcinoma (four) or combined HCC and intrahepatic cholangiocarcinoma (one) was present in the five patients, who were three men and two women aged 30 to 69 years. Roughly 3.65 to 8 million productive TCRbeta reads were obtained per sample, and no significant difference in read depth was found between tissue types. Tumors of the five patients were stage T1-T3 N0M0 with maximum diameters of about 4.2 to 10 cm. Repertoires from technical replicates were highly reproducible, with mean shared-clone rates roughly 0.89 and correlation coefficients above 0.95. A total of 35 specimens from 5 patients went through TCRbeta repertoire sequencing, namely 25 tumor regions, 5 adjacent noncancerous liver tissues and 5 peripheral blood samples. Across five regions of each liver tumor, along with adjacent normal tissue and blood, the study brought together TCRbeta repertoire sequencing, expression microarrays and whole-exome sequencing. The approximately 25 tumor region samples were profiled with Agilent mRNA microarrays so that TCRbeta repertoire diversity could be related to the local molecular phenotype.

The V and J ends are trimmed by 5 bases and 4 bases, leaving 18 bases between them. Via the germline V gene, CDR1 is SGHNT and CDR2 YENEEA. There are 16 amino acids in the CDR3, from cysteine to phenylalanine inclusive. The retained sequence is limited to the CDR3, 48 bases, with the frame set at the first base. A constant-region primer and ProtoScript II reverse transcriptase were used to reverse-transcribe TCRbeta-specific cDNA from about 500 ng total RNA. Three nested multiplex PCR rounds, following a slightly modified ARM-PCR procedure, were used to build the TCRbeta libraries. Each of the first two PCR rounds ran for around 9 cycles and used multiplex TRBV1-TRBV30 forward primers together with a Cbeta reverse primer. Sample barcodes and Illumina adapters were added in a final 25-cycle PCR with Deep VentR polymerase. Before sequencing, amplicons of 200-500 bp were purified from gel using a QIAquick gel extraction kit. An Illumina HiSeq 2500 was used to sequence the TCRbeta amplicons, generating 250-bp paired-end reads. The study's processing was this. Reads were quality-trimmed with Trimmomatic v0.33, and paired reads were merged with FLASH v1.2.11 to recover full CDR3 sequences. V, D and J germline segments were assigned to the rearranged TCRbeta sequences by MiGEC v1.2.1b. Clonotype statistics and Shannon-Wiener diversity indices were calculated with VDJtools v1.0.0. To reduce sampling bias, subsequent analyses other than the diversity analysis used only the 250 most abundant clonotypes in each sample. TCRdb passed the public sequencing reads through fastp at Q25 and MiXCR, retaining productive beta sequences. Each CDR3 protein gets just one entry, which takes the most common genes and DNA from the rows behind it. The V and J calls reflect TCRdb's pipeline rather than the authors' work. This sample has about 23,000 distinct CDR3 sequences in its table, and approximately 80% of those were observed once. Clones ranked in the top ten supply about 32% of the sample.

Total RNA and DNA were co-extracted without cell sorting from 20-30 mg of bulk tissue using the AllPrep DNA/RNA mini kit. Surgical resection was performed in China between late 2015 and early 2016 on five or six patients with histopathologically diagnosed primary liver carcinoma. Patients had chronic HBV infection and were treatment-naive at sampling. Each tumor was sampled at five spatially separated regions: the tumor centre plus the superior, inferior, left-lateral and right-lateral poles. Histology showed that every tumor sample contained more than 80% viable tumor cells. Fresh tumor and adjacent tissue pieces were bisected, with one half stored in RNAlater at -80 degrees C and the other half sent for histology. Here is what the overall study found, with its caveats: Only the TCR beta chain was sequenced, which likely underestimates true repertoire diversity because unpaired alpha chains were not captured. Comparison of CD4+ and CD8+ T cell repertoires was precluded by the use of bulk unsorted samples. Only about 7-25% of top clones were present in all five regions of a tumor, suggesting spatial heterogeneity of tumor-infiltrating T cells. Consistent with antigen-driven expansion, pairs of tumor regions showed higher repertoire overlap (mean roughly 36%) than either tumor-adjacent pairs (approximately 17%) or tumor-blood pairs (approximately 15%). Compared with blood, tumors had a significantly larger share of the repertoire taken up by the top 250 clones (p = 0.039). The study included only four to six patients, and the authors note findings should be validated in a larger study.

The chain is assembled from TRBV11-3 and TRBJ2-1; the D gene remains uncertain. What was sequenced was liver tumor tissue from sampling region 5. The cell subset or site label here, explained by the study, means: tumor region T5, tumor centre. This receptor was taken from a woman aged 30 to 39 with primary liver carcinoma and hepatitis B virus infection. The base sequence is TGTGCCAGCAGCCCCCCCGGAGATTCCAATTACAATGAGCAGTTCTTC. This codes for CASSPPGDSNYNEQFF.